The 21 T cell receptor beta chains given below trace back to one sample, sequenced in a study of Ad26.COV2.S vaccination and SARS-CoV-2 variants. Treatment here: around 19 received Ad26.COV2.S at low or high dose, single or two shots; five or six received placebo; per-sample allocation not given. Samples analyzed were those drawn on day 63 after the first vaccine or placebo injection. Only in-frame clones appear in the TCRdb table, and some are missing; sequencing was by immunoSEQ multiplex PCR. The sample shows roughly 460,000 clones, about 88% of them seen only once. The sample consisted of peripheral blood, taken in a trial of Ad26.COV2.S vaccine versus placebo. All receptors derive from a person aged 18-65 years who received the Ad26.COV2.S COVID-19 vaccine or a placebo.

CDR3 coding DNA: TGTGCCTGGAGTGTCGTTAGCGGGAGATACAATGAGCAGTTCTTC. It codes for CAWSVVSGRYNEQFF. The chain joins TRBV30 to TRBJ2-1, with TRBD2 matching over 9 bases. V lost 0 bases to trimming and J lost 4 bases; unmatched junction nucleotides: 4. Per germline, CDR1 GTSNPN and CDR2 SVGIG (reference sequence). This CDR3 spans 15 amino acids.

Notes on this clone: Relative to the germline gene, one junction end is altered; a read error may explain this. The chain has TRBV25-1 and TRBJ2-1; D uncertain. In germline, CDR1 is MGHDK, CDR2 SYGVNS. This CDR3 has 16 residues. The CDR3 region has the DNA TGTGCCAGCAGTGAATCAGCACCTTTATCCTCCAATGAGCAGTTCTTC. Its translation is CASSESAPLSSNEQFF. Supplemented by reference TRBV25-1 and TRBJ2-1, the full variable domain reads EADIYQTPRYLVIGTGKKITLECSQTMGHDKMYWYQQDPGMELHLIHYSYGVNSTEKGDLSSESTVSRIRTEHFPLTLESARPSHTSQYLCASSESAPLSSNEQFFGPGTRLTVL.

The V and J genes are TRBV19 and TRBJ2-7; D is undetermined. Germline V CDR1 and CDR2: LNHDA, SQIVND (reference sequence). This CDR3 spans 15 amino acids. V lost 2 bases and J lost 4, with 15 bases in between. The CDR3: CASSISFGSSYEQYF. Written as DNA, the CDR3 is TGTGCCAGTAGTATAAGCTTCGGGTCTTCGTACGAGCAGTACTTC.

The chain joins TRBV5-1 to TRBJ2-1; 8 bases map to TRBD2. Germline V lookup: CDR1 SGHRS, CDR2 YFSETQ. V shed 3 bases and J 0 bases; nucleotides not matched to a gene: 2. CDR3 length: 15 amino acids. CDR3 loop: CASSSTSGSYNEQFF. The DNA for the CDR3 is TGCGCCAGCAGCTCCACTAGCGGCTCCTACAATGAGCAGTTCTTC.

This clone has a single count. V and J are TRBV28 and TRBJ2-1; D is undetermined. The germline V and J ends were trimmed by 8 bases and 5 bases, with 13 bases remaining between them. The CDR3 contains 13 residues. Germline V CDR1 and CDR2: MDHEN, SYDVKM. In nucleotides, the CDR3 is TGTGCCAGCGAAATAGAGAGGAACAATGAGCAGTTCTTC. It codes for CASEIERNNEQFF.

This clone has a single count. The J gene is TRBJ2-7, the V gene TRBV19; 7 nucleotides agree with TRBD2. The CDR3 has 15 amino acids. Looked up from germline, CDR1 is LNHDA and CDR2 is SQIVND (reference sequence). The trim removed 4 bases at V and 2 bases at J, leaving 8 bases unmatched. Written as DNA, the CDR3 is TGTGCCAGTAGTACCCTCGCGGGAGCACCCTACGAGCAGTACTTC. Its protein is CASSTLAGAPYEQYF.

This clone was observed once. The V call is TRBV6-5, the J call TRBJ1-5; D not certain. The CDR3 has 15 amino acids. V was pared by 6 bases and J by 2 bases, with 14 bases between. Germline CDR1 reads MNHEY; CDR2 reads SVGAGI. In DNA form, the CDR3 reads TGTGCCAGCAGCCCCCCGTACGGAGGCAATCAGCCCCAGCATTTT. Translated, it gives CASSPPYGGNQPQHF.

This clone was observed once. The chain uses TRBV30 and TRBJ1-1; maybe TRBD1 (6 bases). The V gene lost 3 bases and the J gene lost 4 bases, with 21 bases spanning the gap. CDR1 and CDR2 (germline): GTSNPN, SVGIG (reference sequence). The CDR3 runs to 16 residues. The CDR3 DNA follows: TGTGCCTGGAGAAGAGGGAAGACAGGAGGGTCCACTGAAGCTTTCTTT. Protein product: CAWRRGKTGGSTEAFF.

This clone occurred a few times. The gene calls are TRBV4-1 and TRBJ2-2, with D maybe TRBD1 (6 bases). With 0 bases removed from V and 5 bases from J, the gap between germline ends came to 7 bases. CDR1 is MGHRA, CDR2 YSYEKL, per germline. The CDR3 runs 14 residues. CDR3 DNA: TGCGCCAGCAGCCAAGAAGGGGGTACCGGGGAGCTGTTTTTT. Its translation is CASSQEGGTGELFF.

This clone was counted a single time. The CDR3 bases are TGTGCCAGCAGACACAGGGGAAACACTGAAGCTTTCTTT. This codes for CASRHRGNTEAFF. V gene TRBV6-5 combines with J gene TRBJ1-1; the match to TRBD1 covers 7 bases. This CDR3 is 13 amino acids long. Germline trimming cut 6 bases from V and 2 bases from J; bases unmatched to any gene: 3. Germline V CDR1 and CDR2: MNHEY, SVGAGI.

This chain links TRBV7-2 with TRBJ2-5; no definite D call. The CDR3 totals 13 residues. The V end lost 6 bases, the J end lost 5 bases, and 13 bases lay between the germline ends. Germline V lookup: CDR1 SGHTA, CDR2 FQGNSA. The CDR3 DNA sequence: TGTGCCAGCAGAGGTGGCAGCCCCGAGACCCAGTACTTC. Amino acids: CASRGGSPETQYF.

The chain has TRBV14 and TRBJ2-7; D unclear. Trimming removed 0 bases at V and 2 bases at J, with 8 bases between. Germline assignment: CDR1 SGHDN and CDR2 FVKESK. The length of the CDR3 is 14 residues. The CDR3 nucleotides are TGTGCCAGCAGCCAAGATCCGCAGGCCTACGAGCAGTACTTC. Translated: CASSQDPQAYEQYF.

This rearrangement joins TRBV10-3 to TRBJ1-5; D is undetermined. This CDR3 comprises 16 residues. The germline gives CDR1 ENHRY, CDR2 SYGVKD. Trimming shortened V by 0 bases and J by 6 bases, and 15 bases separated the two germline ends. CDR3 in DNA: TGTGCCATCAGTGAGTCGGGCCTCAGGATACCTCAGCCCCAGCATTTT. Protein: CAISESGLRIPQPQHF.

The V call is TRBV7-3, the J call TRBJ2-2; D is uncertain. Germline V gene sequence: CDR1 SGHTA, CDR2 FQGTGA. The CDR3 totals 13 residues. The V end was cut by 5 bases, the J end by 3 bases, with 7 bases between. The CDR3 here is CASSPRDTGELFF. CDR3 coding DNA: TGTGCCAGCAGCCCCCGGGACACCGGGGAGCTGTTTTTT. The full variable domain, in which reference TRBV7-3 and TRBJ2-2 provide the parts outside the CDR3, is GAGVSQTPSNKVTEKGKYVELRCDPISGHTALYWYRQSLGQGPEFLIYFQGTGAADDSGLPNDRFFAVRPEGSVSTLKIQRTERGDSAVYLCASSPRDTGELFFGEGSRLTVL.

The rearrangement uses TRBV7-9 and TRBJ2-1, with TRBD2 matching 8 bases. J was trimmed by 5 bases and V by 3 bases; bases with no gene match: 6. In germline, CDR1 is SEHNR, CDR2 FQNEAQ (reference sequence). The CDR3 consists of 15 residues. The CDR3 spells CASSFSGTGNNEQFF. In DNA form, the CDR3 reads TGTGCCAGCAGCTTTAGCGGGACCGGGAACAATGAGCAGTTCTTC.

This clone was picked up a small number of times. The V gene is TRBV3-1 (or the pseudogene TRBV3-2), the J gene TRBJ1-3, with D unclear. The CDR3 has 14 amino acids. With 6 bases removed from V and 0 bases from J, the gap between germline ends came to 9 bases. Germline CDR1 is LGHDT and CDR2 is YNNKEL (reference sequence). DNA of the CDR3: TGTGCCAGCAGACTTTCTAACTCTGGAAACACCATATATTTT. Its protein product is CASRLSNSGNTIYF.

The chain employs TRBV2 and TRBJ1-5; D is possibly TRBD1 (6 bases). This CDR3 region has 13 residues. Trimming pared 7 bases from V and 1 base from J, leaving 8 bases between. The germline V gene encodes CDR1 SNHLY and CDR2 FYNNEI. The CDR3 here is CASNRVSNQPQHF. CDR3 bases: TGTGCCAGCAACAGGGTCAGCAATCAGCCCCAGCATTTT.

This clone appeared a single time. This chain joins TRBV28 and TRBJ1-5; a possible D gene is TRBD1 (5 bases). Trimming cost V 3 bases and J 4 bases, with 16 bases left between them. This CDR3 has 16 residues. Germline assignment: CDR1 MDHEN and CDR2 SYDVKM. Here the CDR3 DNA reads TGTGCCAGCAGTTTTGCGGGGGTCCCCCTTAATCAGCCCCAGCATTTT. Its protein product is CASSFAGVPLNQPQHF.

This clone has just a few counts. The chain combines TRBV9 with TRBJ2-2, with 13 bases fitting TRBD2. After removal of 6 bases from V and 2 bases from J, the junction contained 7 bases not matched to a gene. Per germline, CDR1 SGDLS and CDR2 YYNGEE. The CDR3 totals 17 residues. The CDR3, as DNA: TGTGCCAGCACCCCTGGACTAGCGGGAGTTAACACCGGGGAGCTGTTTTTT. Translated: CASTPGLAGVNTGELFF.

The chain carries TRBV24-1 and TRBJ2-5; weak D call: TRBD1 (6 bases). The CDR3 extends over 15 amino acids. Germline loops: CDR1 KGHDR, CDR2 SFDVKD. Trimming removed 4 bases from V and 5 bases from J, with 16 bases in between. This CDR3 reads CATSDLVGARETQYF. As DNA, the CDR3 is TGTGCCACCAGTGACCTTGTGGGGGCCCGGGAGACCCAGTACTTC.

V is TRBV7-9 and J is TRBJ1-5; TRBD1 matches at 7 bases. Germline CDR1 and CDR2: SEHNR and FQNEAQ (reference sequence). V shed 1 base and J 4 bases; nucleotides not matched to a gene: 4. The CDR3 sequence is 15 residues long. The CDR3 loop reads CASSLGRGPNQPQHF. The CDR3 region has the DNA TGTGCCAGCAGCTTAGGAAGGGGGCCGAATCAGCCCCAGCATTTT.